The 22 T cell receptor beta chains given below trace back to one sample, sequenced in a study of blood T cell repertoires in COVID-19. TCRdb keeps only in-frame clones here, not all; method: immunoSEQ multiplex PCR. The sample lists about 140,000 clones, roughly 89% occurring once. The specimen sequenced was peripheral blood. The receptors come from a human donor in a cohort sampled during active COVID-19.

CDR3 sequence (DNA): TGTGCCAGTAGTTCGACAGGCTTCCGATCGGGGAATGAGCAGTTCTTC. Encoded protein: CASSSTGFRSGNEQFF. The chain is built from TRBV19 and TRBJ2-1; a weak D match, TRBD1 (6 bases). The CDR3 runs 16 residues. V was clipped by 5 bases and J by 7 bases, with 21 bases between them. Germline V gives CDR1 LNHDA, CDR2 SQIVND (reference sequence).

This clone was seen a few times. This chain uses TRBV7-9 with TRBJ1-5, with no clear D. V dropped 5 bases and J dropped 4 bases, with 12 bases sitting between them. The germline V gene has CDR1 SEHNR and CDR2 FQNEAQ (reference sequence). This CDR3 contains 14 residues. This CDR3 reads CASSPTGNNQPQHF. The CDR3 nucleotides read TGTGCCAGCAGCCCTACGGGGAATAATCAGCCCCAGCATTTT.

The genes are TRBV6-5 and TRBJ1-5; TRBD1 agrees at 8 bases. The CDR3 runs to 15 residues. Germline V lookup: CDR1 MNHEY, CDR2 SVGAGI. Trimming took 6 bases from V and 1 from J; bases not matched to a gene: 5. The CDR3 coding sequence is TGTGCCAGCAGAGCTGACAGGGGCAGCAATCAGCCCCAGCATTTT. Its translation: CASRADRGSNQPQHF.

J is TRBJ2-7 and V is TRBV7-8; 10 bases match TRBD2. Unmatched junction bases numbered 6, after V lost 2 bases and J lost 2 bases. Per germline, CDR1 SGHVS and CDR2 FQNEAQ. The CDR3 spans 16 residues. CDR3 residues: CASSLFTSGKAYEQYF. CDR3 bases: TGTGCCAGCAGCTTATTTACTAGCGGGAAGGCCTACGAGCAGTACTTC.

The CDR3 region is CASGLAGTYEQYF. CDR3 DNA sequence: TGTGCCAGCGGACTAGCGGGGACCTACGAGCAGTACTTC. The chain recombines TRBV12-3 or TRBV12-4 with TRBJ2-7, with TRBD2 identical over 12 bases. This CDR3 has 13 residues. J lost 2 bases, V lost 8 bases, and 1 base had no gene match.

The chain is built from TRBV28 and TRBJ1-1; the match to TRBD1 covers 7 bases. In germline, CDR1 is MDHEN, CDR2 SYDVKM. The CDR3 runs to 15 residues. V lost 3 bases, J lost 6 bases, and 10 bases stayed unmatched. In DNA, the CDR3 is TGTGCCAGCAGTTTGACTGTGACAGGGCCTCCTGAAGCTTTCTTT. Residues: CASSLTVTGPPEAFF.

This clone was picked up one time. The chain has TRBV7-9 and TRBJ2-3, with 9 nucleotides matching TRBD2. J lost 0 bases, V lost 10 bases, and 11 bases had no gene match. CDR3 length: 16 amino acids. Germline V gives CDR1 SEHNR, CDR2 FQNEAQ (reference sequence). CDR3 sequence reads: CAIRGLAGSSTDTQYF. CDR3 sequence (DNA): TGTGCCATCAGAGGGCTAGCGGGATCTAGCACAGATACGCAGTATTTT.

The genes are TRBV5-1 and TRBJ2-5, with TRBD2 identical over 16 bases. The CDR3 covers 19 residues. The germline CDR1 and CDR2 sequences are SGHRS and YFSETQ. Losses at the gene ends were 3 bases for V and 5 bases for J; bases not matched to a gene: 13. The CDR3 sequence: CASSSGLAGGPISGETQYF. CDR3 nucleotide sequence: TGCGCCAGCAGCTCGGGACTAGCGGGAGGGCCAATCTCGGGGGAGACCCAGTACTTC.

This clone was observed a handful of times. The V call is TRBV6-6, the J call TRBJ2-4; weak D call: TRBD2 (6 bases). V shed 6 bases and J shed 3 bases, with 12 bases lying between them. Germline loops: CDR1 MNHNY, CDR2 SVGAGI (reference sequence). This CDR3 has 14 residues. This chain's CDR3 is CASRDPGDKNIQYF. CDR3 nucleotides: TGTGCCAGCAGGGACCCGGGGGACAAAAACATTCAGTACTTC.

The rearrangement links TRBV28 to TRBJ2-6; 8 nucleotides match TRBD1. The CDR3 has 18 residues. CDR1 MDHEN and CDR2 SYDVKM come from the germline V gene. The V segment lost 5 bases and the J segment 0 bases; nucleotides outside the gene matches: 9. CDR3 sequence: CASSVDRGDSSGANVLTF. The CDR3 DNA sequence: TGTGCCAGCAGTGTAGACAGGGGCGATAGCTCTGGGGCCAACGTCCTGACTTTC.

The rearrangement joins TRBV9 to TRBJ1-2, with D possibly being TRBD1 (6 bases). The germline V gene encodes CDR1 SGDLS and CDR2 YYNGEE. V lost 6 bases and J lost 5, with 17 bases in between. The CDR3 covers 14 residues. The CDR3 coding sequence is TGTGCCAGCACCCTCACAGGGTCCCATTATGGCTACACCTTC. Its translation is CASTLTGSHYGYTF.

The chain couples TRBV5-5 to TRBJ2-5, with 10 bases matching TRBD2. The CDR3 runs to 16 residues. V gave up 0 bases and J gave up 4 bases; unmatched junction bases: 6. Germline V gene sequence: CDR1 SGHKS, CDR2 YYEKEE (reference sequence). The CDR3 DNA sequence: TGTGCCAGCAGCTTGGGTTTAGCGGGAGGTGGAGAGACCCAGTACTTC. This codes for CASSLGLAGGGETQYF.

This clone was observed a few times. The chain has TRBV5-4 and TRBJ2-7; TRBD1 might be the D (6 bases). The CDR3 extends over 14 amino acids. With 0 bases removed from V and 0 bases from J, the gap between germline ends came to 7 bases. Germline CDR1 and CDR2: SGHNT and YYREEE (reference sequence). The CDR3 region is CASSLGDNSYEQYF. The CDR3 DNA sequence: TGTGCCAGCAGCTTGGGGGACAACTCCTACGAGCAGTACTTC.

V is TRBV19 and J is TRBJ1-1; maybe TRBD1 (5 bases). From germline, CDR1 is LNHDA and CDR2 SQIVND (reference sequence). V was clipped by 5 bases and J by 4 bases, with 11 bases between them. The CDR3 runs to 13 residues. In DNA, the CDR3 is TGTGCCAGTAGTCCTGGGGGGTTCACTGAAGCTTTCTTT. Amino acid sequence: CASSPGGFTEAFF.

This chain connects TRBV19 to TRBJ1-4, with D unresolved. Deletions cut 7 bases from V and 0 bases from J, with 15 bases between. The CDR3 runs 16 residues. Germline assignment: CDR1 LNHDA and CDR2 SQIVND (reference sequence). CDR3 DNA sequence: TGTGCCAGTAATTTTGGAGGATATGCAACTAATGAAAAACTGTTTTTT. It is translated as CASNFGGYATNEKLFF.

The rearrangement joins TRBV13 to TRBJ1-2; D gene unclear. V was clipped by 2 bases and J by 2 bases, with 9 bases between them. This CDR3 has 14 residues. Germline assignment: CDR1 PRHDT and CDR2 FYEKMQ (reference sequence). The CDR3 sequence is CASSLRPTNYGYTF. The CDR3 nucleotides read TGTGCCAGCAGCTTAAGGCCGACAAACTATGGCTACACCTTC.

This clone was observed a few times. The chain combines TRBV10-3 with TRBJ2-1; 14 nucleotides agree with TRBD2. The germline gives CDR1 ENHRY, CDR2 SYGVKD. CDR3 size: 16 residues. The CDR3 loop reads CAPKGQGLAGVPEQFF. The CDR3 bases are TGTGCGCCTAAGGGGCAGGGACTAGCGGGGGTCCCTGAGCAGTTCTTC.

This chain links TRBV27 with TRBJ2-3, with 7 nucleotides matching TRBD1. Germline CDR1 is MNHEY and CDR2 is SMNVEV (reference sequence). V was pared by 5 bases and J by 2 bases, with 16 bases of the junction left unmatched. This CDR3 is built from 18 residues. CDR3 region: CASSPSTDREGATDTQYF. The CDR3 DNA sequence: TGTGCCAGCAGTCCGTCAACCGACCGAGAGGGGGCCACAGATACGCAGTATTTT.

In DNA form, the CDR3 reads TGTGCCAGCAGTGGGGACAGGGGGCTGTTACTCCAAGAGACCCAGTACTTC. As protein: CASSGDRGLLLQETQYF. The genes are TRBV2 and TRBJ2-5; 12 positions agree with TRBD1. V dropped 4 bases and J dropped 1; count of bases not matched to a gene: 7. Germline V gene sequence: CDR1 SNHLY, CDR2 FYNNEI. The CDR3 extends over 17 amino acids. The entire variable domain, with the rest obtained from reference TRBV2 and TRBJ2-5, is as follows: EPEVTQTPSHQVTQMGQEVILRCVPISNHLYFYWYRQILGQKVEFLVSFYNNEISEKSEIFDDQFSVERPDGSNFTLKIRSTKLEDSAMYFCASSGDRGLLLQETQYFGPGTRLLVL.

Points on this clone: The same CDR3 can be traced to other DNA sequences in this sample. The CDR3: CASSPSGTSTDTQYF. CDR3 nucleotide sequence: TGCGCCAGCAGCCCAAGCGGAACCAGCACAGATACGCAGTATTTT. The chain recombines TRBV10-2 with TRBJ2-3; TRBD2 might be the D (5 bases). Trimming cost V 6 bases and J 0 bases, with 13 bases left between them. The CDR3 runs 15 residues. The germline CDR1 and CDR2 sequences are WSHSY and SAAADI.

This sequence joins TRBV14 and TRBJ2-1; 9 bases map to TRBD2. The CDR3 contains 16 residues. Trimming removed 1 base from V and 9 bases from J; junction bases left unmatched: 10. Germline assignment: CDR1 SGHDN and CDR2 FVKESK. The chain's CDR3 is CASSQAHLAGSSEQFF. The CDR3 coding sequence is TGTGCCAGCAGCCAAGCTCATCTAGCGGGATCCTCTGAGCAGTTCTTC.

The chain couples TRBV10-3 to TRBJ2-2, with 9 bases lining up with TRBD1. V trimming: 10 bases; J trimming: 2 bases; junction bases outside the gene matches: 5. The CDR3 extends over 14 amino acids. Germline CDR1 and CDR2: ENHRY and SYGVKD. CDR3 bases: TGTGCCACACAGGGGGCCGCAAACACCGGGGAGCTGTTTTTT. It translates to CATQGAANTGELFF.